A selection of T cell receptor beta chains follows, all from one sample in a study of blood T cells in healthy people across ages. MiXCR, applied by TCRdb to the 5' RACE reads, yields one record per CDR3 protein. This table holds around 1.7 million distinct CDR3 sequences, 25% to 30% found once. Sequencing was performed on blood. The receptors originated from a woman in her thirties in good health. Each CDR3 is given with its conserved first and last residue. The D gene is left open where the match is weak. Expanded clones are given a class, and other clones once, few, many or no size at all.

j_call v_call clone_size d_call cdr3_nt cdr3_aa
TRBJ2-3 TRBV9 few TRBD2 TGTGCCAGCAGCTTCTCCGGGACTAGCGGGAGTTCAGGCACAGATACGCAGTATTTT CASSFSGTSGSSGTDTQYF
TRBJ1-5 TRBV6-5 NA TRBD1 TGTGCCAGCAGCAGGACAGGGCGTGATCAGCCCCAGCATTTT CASSRTGRDQPQHF
TRBJ1-5 TRBV5-4 few NA TGTGCCAGCAGCGGCAATTATCAGCCCCAGCATTTT CASSGNYQPQHF
TRBJ1-5 TRBV6-5 NA NA TGTGCCAGCAGTTACGGCAGGGAGGGTCAGCCCCAGCATTTT CASSYGREGQPQHF
TRBJ2-5 TRBV20-1 many NA TGCAGTGCTAGAGACGTTACGGAGACCCAGTACTTC CSARDVTETQYF
TRBJ2-1 TRBV20-1 few NA TGCAGTGCTAGTATGGTGCAGGCCGGAGAGCAGTTCTTC CSASMVQAGEQFF
TRBJ1-5 TRBV7-3 few NA TGTGCCAGCAGCTCCGCGGGGTACAATCAGCCCCAGCATTTT CASSSAGYNQPQHF
TRBJ2-1 TRBV10-1 many NA TGCGCCAGCAGTGGTGGGGGGCCCTCCTACAATGAGCAGTTCTTC CASSGGGPSYNEQFF
TRBJ1-2 TRBV2 NA NA TGTGCCAGCAGCGGGTTTGGAAACTATGGCTACACCTTC CASSGFGNYGYTF
TRBJ2-7 TRBV7-2 NA TRBD1 TGTGCCAGCAGCTTACCGACAGGGACCGAGCAGTACTTC CASSLPTGTEQYF
TRBJ2-5 TRBV2 NA NA TGTGCCAGCAGCTTGTCAGGGATGAAGACCCAGTACTTC CASSLSGMKTQYF
TRBJ2-1 TRBV20-1 once NA TGCAGTGCCCCCCGACTCAGAGGAGGCTCCTACAATGAGCAGTTCTTC CSAPRLRGGSYNEQFF
TRBJ1-5 TRBV20-1 NA NA TGCAGTGCTACCCCAGGGAGTAGCAATCAGCCCCAGCATTTT CSATPGSSNQPQHF
TRBJ2-5 TRBV20-1 many NA TGCAGTACCTCAGGGGGGGGGGAGACCCAGTACTTC CSTSGGGETQYF
TRBJ2-6 TRBV10-3 NA TRBD1 TGTGCCATCATTCGAGTAAGAAGTGAGACAGGGGGATTAAACTCTGGGGCCAACGTCCCGACTTTC CAIIRVRSETGGLNSGANVPTF
TRBJ2-5 TRBV6-6 NA TRBD2 TGTGCCAGCAGTTACGAAGGGCTAGCGGGAGGGCGAGAGACCCAGTACTTC CASSYEGLAGGRETQYF
TRBJ1-1 TRBV7-2 NA NA TGTGCCAGCAGTTCCAGGAGGGACACTGAAGCTTTCTTT CASSSRRDTEAFF
TRBJ2-5 TRBV11-2 few TRBD1 TGTGCCAGCAGCCAACGGACCATGACAGGGGACGAGACCCAGTACTTC CASSQRTMTGDETQYF
TRBJ1-2 TRBV20-1 NA TRBD1 TGCAGTGCTAGAGAAAGGACAGGACAATATGGCTACACCTTC CSARERTGQYGYTF
TRBJ2-2 TRBV29-1 NA TRBD1 TGCAGCGTCCCTGACAGGGGCTATCCCGGGGAGCTGTTTTTT CSVPDRGYPGELFF
TRBJ1-1 TRBV4-2 few NA TGTGCCAGCAGCGTAGACAGCCTCACTGAAGCTTTCTTT CASSVDSLTEAFF
TRBJ2-2 TRBV6-5 NA TRBD2 TGTGCCAGCCAGCTAGCGGGGGGGCTGAACACCGGGGAGCTGTTTTTT CASQLAGGLNTGELFF
TRBJ2-5 TRBV24-1 few TRBD1 TGTGCCACCGGAGACAGGGGGGAGGAGACCCAGTACTTC CATGDRGEETQYF
TRBJ2-1 TRBV5-6 NA NA TGTGCCAGCAGCGTTCGGGGGAAGGGGACGGGGAATGAGCAGTTCTTC CASSVRGKGTGNEQFF
TRBJ2-1 TRBV6-5 NA TRBD1 TGTGCCAGCAGAGGTGACAGGGGGCGTTACAATGAGCAGTTCTTC CASRGDRGRYNEQFF
TRBJ2-1 TRBV20-1 many NA TGCAGTGCTAGGAGGGTGTTTGATTACAATGAGCAGTTCTTC CSARRVFDYNEQFF
TRBJ2-5 TRBV4-2 NA TRBD2 TGTGCCAGCAGCCTAACCAGCGGGGACGCCCCAGAGACCCAGTACTTC CASSLTSGDAPETQYF
TRBJ2-7 TRBV10-2 NA TRBD1 TGCGCCAGCAGGGACAGGGTGGACTACGAGCAGAACTTC CASRDRVDYEQNF
TRBJ1-2 TRBV29-1 NA NA TGCAGCGTTGCCGGGAGCGGCTACACCTTC CSVAGSGYTF
TRBJ2-7 TRBV5-5 few NA TGTGCCAGCAGCCCGGACAGCGTTTGGGAGCAGTACTTC CASSPDSVWEQYF
TRBJ2-1 TRBV7-9 NA TRBD1 TGTGCCAGCAGCTTTACTCTAACCGGGACAGGGGGTAACAATGAGCAGTTCTTC CASSFTLTGTGGNNEQFF
TRBJ2-4 TRBV20-1 NA TRBD2 TGCAGTGCTAGACCAGCAACTAGCGGGAGGGATGGTGAGCAGTACTTC CSARPATSGRDGEQYF
TRBJ2-1 TRBV27 NA TRBD2 TGTGCCGGCAGTCCAACGGGACTAGGAGTCTACAATGAGCAGTTCTTC CAGSPTGLGVYNEQFF
TRBJ2-1 TRBV27 NA TRBD2 TGTGCCAGCAGTTTCCTTGCGGGGGGGCCCTACAATGAGCAGTTCTTC CASSFLAGGPYNEQFF
TRBJ2-5 TRBV27 many TRBD1 TGTGCCAGCAGTCACCGACAGGGCGAAGAGACCCAGTACTTC CASSHRQGEETQYF
TRBJ2-7 TRBV12-3/TRBV12-4 few NA TGTGCCAGCAGCCAGGGCGGATCTCCCTACAATGAGCAGTACTTC CASSQGGSPYNEQYF